These T cell receptor beta chains were read from a single sample in a study of cytomegalovirus exposure and HLA in healthy donors. Using immunoSEQ multiplex PCR, the repertoire was profiled, and TCRdb retains in-frame clones only, with some absent. Here the sample spans 78,000 or so clones, 90% to 96% being singletons. Sequencing was done on a sample of PBMCs. The receptors come from a man between 18 and 35 years old in good health and CMV-seropositive. The CDR3 runs from the conserved cysteine through the conserved F or W. Fields, in order: J gene, V gene, CDR3 protein.

>TRBJ2-1|TRBV11-3
CASSLDGLADEQFF
>TRBJ2-5|TRBV2
CASSETSRETQYF
>TRBJ2-4|TRBV6-5
CASSYAPSPAKNIQYF
>TRBJ2-1|TRBV2
CASSATGGSYNEQFF
>TRBJ1-5|TRBV19
CASSIVANQPQHF
>TRBJ2-3|TRBV2
CASSRLAGALTDTQYF
>TRBJ1-2|TRBV7-9
CASSADSLYGYTF
>TRBJ2-2|TRBV30
CALDRTGELFF
>TRBJ2-7|TRBV6-1
CASSLKAGESYEQYF
>TRBJ2-3|TRBV27
CASSSGQGGTADTQYF
>TRBJ1-2|TRBV5-6
CASSYTGVAYGYTF
>TRBJ2-1|TRBV7-9
CASSLGQGLTEQFF
>TRBJ2-7|TRBV7-9
CASSLRGASPSYEQYF
>TRBJ1-1|TRBV7-8
CASSLLMNTEAFF
>TRBJ2-7|TRBV18
CASSPGRDSGRSEQYF
>TRBJ2-5|TRBV5-6
CASRGRGLAGQTQYF
>TRBJ1-2|TRBV21-1
CASNDRGGGYTF
>TRBJ2-1|TRBV5-1
CASSEGLAGGSSYNEQFF
>TRBJ2-7|TRBV10-3
CAISESAGANYEQYF
>TRBJ1-4|TRBV27
CASKGLATNEKLFF
>TRBJ2-1|TRBV6-1
CASSDQGAAYNEQFF
>TRBJ2-3|TRBV6-4
CASSLTSGGTDTQYF
>TRBJ2-2|TRBV5-1
CASSSRPPTGGNTGELFF
>TRBJ2-3|TRBV5-6
CASSLHAEGDTQYF
>TRBJ1-5|TRBV6-5
CASSQGYSNQPQHF
>TRBJ1-3|TRBV6-6
CASSFNGGFSGNTIYF
>TRBJ1-1|TRBV27
CASSFYYLPPLPTEVNTEASF
>TRBJ2-2|TRBV7-9
CASSWDRGFAGELFF
>TRBJ2-1|TRBV10-3
CAISGRLAGGTYNEQFF
>TRBJ2-1|TRBV2
CASGGGGVPGRYNEQFF
>TRBJ2-7|TRBV6-5
CASTPIRGSEQYF
>TRBJ1-1|TRBV18
CASSDQSPRGNTEAFF
>TRBJ2-1|TRBV9
CASSSGTGVGEQFF
>TRBJ1-5|TRBV28
CASNYRANQPQHF
>TRBJ1-4|TRBV6-1
CAIDVSANEKLFF
>TRBJ2-7|TRBV25-1
CASSEWKVRGVDEQYF
>TRBJ2-7|TRBV4-2
CASSQVQGSSYEQYF
>TRBJ1-4|TRBV9
CASSSLQGGGEKLFF
>TRBJ2-7|TRBV7-9
CASSLATSGSYEQYF
>TRBJ2-5|TRBV2
CASSELAGGPKETQYF
>TRBJ2-1|TRBV9
CASSVVVSGRLYEQFF
>TRBJ1-4|TRBV15
CATSREIAALTVGEKLFF
>TRBJ1-1|TRBV30
CAWSQGSGTEAFF
>TRBJ1-1|TRBV30
CAWTEGNGKAEAFF
>TRBJ2-7|TRBV5-1
CASSLGLAGPYEQYF
>TRBJ2-5|TRBV5-5
CASSLAGGVGAQETQYF
>TRBJ2-1|TRBV5-1
CASTGTSYNEQFF